A single sample is the source of the 12 T cell receptor beta chains below, sequenced in a study. Each CDR3 protein gets one entry after TCRdb re-called the 5' RACE reads with MiXCR. The sample holds approximately 47,000 distinct CDR3 sequences, roughly 30% seen once. The specimen was naive CD4+ T cells sorted from blood. Subset noted: naive CD4+ T cells, CD4+CD45RA+CD25-. The source of these receptors is a female donor with breast cancer.

On this clonotype: A much larger clonotype is one base distant, so this may be a read error. The gene calls are TRBV6-1 and TRBJ1-2, with 7 bases lining up with TRBD1. Per germline, CDR1 MNHNS and CDR2 SASEGT. The CDR3 totals 13 residues. Trimming took 2 bases from V and 10 from J; bases not matched to a gene: 7. Here the CDR3 reads CASSEQQGSVYTF. CDR3 nucleotides: TGTGCCAGCAGTGAACAACAGGGGTCTGTCTACACCTTC.

This clonotype appeared a single time. This chain links TRBV9 with TRBJ1-2; perhaps TRBD1 as D (6 bases). CDR1 is SGDLS, CDR2 YYNGEE, per germline. The CDR3 has 13 residues. V was cut by 0 bases and J by 7 bases, with 10 bases left in between. This CDR3 reads CASSVEGGSGYTF. The CDR3 DNA reads as TGTGCCAGCAGCGTAGAAGGGGGGTCTGGCTACACCTTC.

The chain recombines TRBV7-2 with TRBJ1-2; no definite D call. Germline V CDR1 and CDR2: SGHTA, FQGNSA. The CDR3 is 13 amino acids. Deletions cut 1 base from V and 8 bases from J, with 11 bases between. The chain's CDR3 is CASSLGTDLGYTF. CDR3 in DNA: TGTGCCAGCAGCTTAGGGACGGATTTGGGCTACACCTTC.

To note about this clonotype: A much larger clone differs from this one at a single base, so this may be a read error. The genes are TRBV6-6 and TRBJ1-4; 7 positions agree with TRBD1. This CDR3 comprises 12 residues. Germline V CDR1 and CDR2: MNHNY, SVGAGI (reference sequence). Here the CDR3 reads CASTPTGEKLLF. CDR3 nucleotide sequence: TGTGCCAGCACGCCCACAGGGGAAAAACTGCTTTTT.

This clonotype was observed at least ten times. The chain uses TRBV5-1 and TRBJ2-1; 15 nucleotides line up with TRBD2. V trimming: 4 bases; J trimming: 15 bases; junction bases outside the gene matches: 11. CDR1 and CDR2 from the germline V gene are SGHRS and YFSETQ. The CDR3 runs to 15 residues. CDR3 in DNA: TGCGCCAGCAGCCCCCGGACTAGCGGGGGGGCCGTGGTGTTCTTC. Protein sequence: CASSPRTSGGAVVFF.

This clonotype was seen at least ten times. The V and J genes are TRBV12-3 or TRBV12-4 and TRBJ1-2, with D possibly TRBD1 on 5 matching bases. Trimming cost V 3 bases and J 8 bases, with 13 bases left between them. The CDR3 is 13 residues long. The CDR3 DNA follows: TGTGCCAGCAGTTTCTTGGACATCCCGGGCTACACCTTC. Protein sequence: CASSFLDIPGYTF.

V and J are TRBV5-1 and TRBJ2-1, with D perhaps matching TRBD2 (6 bases). This CDR3 comprises 16 residues. The V end was cut by 4 bases, the J end by 4 bases, with 18 bases between. Germline CDR1 reads SGHRS; CDR2 reads YFSETQ. For the CDR3, the DNA is TGCGCCAGCAGCGGAAACCCCGGAGGGCGATACAATGAGCAGTTCTTC. Translated, it gives CASSGNPGGRYNEQFF.

This clonotype was seen more than once but under ten times. The V and J genes are TRBV28 and TRBJ1-1; a possible D gene is TRBD1 (6 bases). The CDR3 covers 14 residues. V dropped 6 bases and J dropped 5 bases, with 16 bases sitting between them. The V gene's germline CDR1 is MDHEN and CDR2 SYDVKM. The CDR3 reads CASRSGTRTTEAFF. For the CDR3, the DNA is TGTGCCAGCAGATCCGGGACAAGGACTACTGAAGCTTTCTTT. The full variable domain, its missing parts supplied by reference TRBV28 and TRBJ1-1, is DVKVTQSSRYLVKRTGEKVFLECVQDMDHENMFWYRQDPGLGLRLIYFSYDVKMKEKGDIPEGYSVSREKKERFSLILESASTNQTSMYLCASRSGTRTTEAFFGQGTRLTVV.

The rearrangement links TRBV28 to TRBJ1-1, with 9 bases lining up with TRBD1. The CDR3 sequence is 15 residues long. V was pared by 10 bases and J by 5 bases, with 14 bases of the junction left unmatched. In germline, CDR1 is MDHEN, CDR2 SYDVKM. The CDR3 DNA reads as TGTGCCATCCTCCCGTCGGACAGGGGAGGAACTGAAGCTTTCTTT. Translated, it gives CAILPSDRGGTEAFF.

This clonotype showed up just once. The junction does not match germline at one end; this may be a read error. V and J are TRBV6-5 and TRBJ2-7, with D possibly called TRBD1 or TRBD2 (7 bases each). The CDR3 has 14 amino acids. Germline CDR1 reads MNHEY; CDR2 reads SVGAGI. CDR3 loop: CTSSYKAGGEEQYF. In nucleotides, the CDR3 is TGTACCAGCAGTTATAAGGCAGGGGGGGAAGAGCAGTACTTC.

This clonotype was recorded a few times. This chain joins TRBV7-6 and TRBJ1-1, with D unclear. The CDR3 is 17 amino acids. Germline lookup yields CDR1 SGHVS and CDR2 FNYEAQ. V shed 2 bases and J shed 0 bases, with 16 bases lying between them. CDR3: CASSLRGSPFLNTEAFF. The CDR3 nucleotides are TGTGCCAGCAGCTTAAGAGGGTCCCCCTTTTTGAACACTGAAGCTTTCTTT.

About this clonotype: One end of the junction varies from germline; a read error may be responsible. The J gene is TRBJ2-1, the V gene TRBV7-6, with no clear D. The CDR3 is made up of 12 amino acids. Germline V CDR1 and CDR2: SGHVS, FNYEAQ. Written as DNA, the CDR3 is TGTGCCAGCAGCCTAGGCGTGAATGAGCAGCTCTTC. Protein sequence: CASSLGVNEQLF.